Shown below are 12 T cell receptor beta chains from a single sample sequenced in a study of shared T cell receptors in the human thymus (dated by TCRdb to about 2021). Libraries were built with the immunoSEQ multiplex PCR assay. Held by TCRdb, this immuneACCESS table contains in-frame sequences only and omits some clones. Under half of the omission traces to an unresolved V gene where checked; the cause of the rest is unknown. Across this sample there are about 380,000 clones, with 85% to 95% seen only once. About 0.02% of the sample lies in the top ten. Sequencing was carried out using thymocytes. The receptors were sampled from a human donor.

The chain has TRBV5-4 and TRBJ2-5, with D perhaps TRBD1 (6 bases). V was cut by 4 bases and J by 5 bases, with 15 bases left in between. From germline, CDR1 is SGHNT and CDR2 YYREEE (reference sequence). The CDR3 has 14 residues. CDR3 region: CASSPRQARETQYF. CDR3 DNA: TGTGCCAGCAGCCCCCGACAGGCTCGTGAGACCCAGTACTTC.

Written as DNA, the CDR3 is TGCAGTGCTAGAGATCTAAATGAGCAGTTCTTC. Protein product: CSARDLNEQFF. This rearrangement joins TRBV20-1 to TRBJ2-1, with D uncertain. This CDR3 spans 11 amino acids. Germline V CDR1 and CDR2: DFQATT, SNEGSKA (reference sequence). Trimming shortened V by 0 bases and J by 7 bases, and 4 bases separated the two germline ends.

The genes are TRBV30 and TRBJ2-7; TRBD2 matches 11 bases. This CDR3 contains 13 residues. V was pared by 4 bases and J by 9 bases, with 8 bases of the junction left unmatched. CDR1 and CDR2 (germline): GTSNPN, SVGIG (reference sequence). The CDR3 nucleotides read TGTGCCTGGAACCATAGCGGGGGGGTGGTGCAGTACTTC. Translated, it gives CAWNHSGGVVQYF.

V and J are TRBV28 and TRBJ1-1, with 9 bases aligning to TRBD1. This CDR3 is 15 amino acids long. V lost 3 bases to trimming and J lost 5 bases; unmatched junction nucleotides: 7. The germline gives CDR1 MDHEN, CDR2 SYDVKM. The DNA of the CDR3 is TGTGCCAGCAGTTTGAACAGGGGGCGCTTGACTGAAGCTTTCTTT. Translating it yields CASSLNRGRLTEAFF.

The CDR3 region has the DNA TGTGCCAGCAGCCCCATTACGGTGACAGGGGTCTACGAGCAGTACTTC. Its protein is CASSPITVTGVYEQYF. The rearrangement joins TRBV7-2 to TRBJ2-7, with TRBD1 identical over 8 bases. From germline, CDR1 is SGHTA and CDR2 FQGNSA. Losses at the gene ends were 5 bases for V and 3 bases for J; bases not matched to a gene: 12. This CDR3 is 16 amino acids long.

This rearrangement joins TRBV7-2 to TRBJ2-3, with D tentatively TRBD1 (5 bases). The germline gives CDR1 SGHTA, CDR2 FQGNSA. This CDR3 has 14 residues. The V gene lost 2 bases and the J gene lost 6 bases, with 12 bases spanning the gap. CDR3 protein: CASSLRRAVDTQYF. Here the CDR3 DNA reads TGTGCCAGCAGCTTACGCAGGGCTGTTGATACGCAGTATTTT.

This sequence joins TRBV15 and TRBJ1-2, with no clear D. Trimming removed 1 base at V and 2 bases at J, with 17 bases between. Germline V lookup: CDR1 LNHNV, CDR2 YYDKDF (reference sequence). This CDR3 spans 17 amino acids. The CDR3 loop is CATSRGLRAGKNYGYTF. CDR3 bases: TGTGCCACCAGCAGAGGGTTGCGGGCAGGAAAAAACTATGGCTACACCTTC.

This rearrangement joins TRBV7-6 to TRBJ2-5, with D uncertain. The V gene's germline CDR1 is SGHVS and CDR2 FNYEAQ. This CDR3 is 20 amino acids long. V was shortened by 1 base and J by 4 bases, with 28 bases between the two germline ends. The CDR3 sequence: CASSLGLRPAAECGTETQYF. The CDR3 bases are TGTGCCAGCAGCTTAGGCCTGCGACCAGCAGCTGAGTGCGGTACAGAGACCCAGTACTTC.

CDR3 region: CASSLLVLPAGFEQFF. The CDR3, as DNA: TGTGCCAGCAGTTTACTGGTTCTCCCAGCGGGATTTGAGCAGTTCTTC. The chain is built from TRBV27 and TRBJ2-1; 7 bases line up with TRBD2. After removal of 2 bases from V and 9 bases from J, the junction contained 13 bases not matched to a gene. Germline values: CDR1 MNHEY, CDR2 SMNVEV (reference sequence). CDR3 size: 16 residues.

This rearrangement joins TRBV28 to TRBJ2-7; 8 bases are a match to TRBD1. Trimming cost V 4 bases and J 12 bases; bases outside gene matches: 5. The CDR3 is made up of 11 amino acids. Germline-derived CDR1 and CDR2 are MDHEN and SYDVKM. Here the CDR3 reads CASSWTGRWYF. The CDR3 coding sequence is TGTGCCAGCAGTTGGACAGGGAGATGGTACTTC. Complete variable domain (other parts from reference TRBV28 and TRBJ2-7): DVKVTQSSRYLVKRTGEKVFLECVQDMDHENMFWYRQDPGLGLRLIYFSYDVKMKEKGDIPEGYSVSREKKERFSLILESASTNQTSMYLCASSWTGRWYFGPGTRLTVT.

The CDR3 nucleotides are TGCGCCAGCAGTGAGACGGAAGGGAGCGGTTCGTGTGAGACCCAGTACTTC. This sequence encodes CASSETEGSGSCETQYF. The chain has TRBV10-2 and TRBJ2-5, with D possibly matching TRBD2 (5 bases). The CDR3 sequence is 17 residues long. V was shortened by 2 bases and J by 5 bases, with 21 bases between the two germline ends. Germline CDR1 and CDR2: WSHSY and SAAADI.

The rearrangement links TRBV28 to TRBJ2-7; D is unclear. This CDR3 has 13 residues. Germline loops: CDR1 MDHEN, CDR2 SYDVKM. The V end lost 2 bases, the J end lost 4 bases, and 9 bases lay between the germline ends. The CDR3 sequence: CASSLAEWYEQYF. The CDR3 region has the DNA TGTGCCAGCAGTTTAGCAGAGTGGTACGAGCAGTACTTC. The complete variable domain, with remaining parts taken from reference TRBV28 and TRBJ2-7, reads DVKVTQSSRYLVKRTGEKVFLECVQDMDHENMFWYRQDPGLGLRLIYFSYDVKMKEKGDIPEGYSVSREKKERFSLILESASTNQTSMYLCASSLAEWYEQYFGPGTRLTVT.